The next 22 T cell receptor beta chains were all read from a single sample in a study of CD8 T cells in ankylosing spondylitis. From the 5' RACE reads, TCRdb called clonotypes with MiXCR, one entry per CDR3 protein. The sample gives about 40,000 distinct CDR3 sequences, about 17% of which show up once; approximately 48% is in the top ten. The sequenced sample consisted of blood. The receptors come from a male donor with ankylosing spondylitis or in good health (not recorded which).

By share, this clonotype counts as medium-sized. The genes are TRBV7-2 and TRBJ2-1; 10 bases match TRBD2. The CDR3 covers 15 residues. The germline gives CDR1 SGHTA, CDR2 FQGNSA. The V and J ends lost 5 bases and 7 bases, in that order; junction bases with no gene match: 8. The CDR3 reads CASSLTSGPQNEQFF. For the CDR3, the DNA is TGTGCCAGCAGCCTGACTAGCGGGCCGCAGAATGAGCAGTTCTTC.

J is TRBJ1-5 and V is TRBV27; tentative D call: TRBD1 (6 bases). V lost 1 base and J 11 bases, leaving 21 bases between the germline ends. CDR1 is MNHEY, CDR2 SMNVEV, per germline (reference sequence). This CDR3 contains 16 residues. CDR3 bases: TGTGCCAGCAGTTTATATGGGGGGCAGGGGTTTGCGGCCCAGCATTTT. Its protein is CASSLYGGQGFAAQHF.

V is TRBV28 and J is TRBJ2-7, with D perhaps TRBD2 (6 bases). Germline assignment: CDR1 MDHEN and CDR2 SYDVKM. The V end lost 9 bases, the J end lost 2 bases, and 14 bases lay between the germline ends. This CDR3 comprises 13 residues. In nucleotides, the CDR3 is TGTGCCAGTAGCGGAGGCCCAACCTACGAGCAGTACTTC. Translation: CASSGGPTYEQYF.

The V call is TRBV4-3, the J call TRBJ1-5; tentatively, D is TRBD1 (6 bases). CDR1 and CDR2 (germline): LGHNA, YSLEER. This CDR3 comprises 14 residues. The germline V and J ends were trimmed by 3 bases and 9 bases, with 15 bases remaining between them. The CDR3 here is CASSQTMGHAPQHF. CDR3 in DNA: TGCGCCAGCAGCCAGACTATGGGACATGCGCCCCAGCATTTT.

V and J are TRBV21-1 and TRBJ2-4. TRBV21-1 is annotated as a pseudogene. There are 15 residues in the CDR3. The CDR3: CASSKAALAKNIQYF. Written as DNA, the CDR3 is TGTGCCAGCAGCAAAGCGGCCCTAGCCAAAAACATTCAGTACTTC.

A few counts support this clonotype. V usage is TRBV29-1 and J usage is TRBJ2-1, with a possible D match to TRBD1 (5 bases). CDR3 length: 13 residues. Germline CDR1 and CDR2: SQVTM and ANQGSEA. V shed 0 bases and J shed 5 bases, with 8 bases lying between them. In DNA, the CDR3 is TGCAGCGTTGAAGATGGACATCACAATGAGCAGTTCTTC. This codes for CSVEDGHHNEQFF.

This clonotype was counted only a few times. The chain carries TRBV27 and TRBJ2-5, with 11 nucleotides matching TRBD2. The germline CDR1 and CDR2 sequences are MNHEY and SMNVEV (reference sequence). This CDR3 has 15 residues. J was trimmed by 3 bases and V by 3 bases; bases with no gene match: 3. The CDR3 reads CASSLGTSGKETQYF. The CDR3 nucleotides are TGTGCCAGCAGTTTGGGGACTAGCGGAAAAGAGACCCAGTACTTC.

This clonotype came up a few times. The chain uses TRBV28 and TRBJ2-5; possible D gene TRBD2, 6 bases. Germline CDR1 is MDHEN and CDR2 is SYDVKM. The CDR3 covers 12 residues. Trimming removed 4 bases at V and 10 bases at J, with 13 bases between. This CDR3 reads CASSSTSLSQYF. For the CDR3, the DNA is TGTGCCAGCAGTTCCACTAGCCTCAGCCAGTACTTC.

This chain links TRBV6-5 with TRBJ2-3; D uncertain. This CDR3 comprises 14 residues. Trimming shortened V by 6 bases and J by 4 bases, and 14 bases separated the two germline ends. Germline CDR1 is MNHEY and CDR2 is SVGAGI. This chain's CDR3 is CASRTTTMADTQYF. CDR3 DNA sequence: TGTGCCAGCAGAACGACGACAATGGCAGATACGCAGTATTTT.

As for this clonotype: Compared with germline, one end of the junction differs, possibly owing to a read error. V is TRBV5-5 and J is TRBJ2-3, with D possibly TRBD2 on 5 matching bases. This CDR3 region has 15 residues. Germline CDR1 SGHKS, CDR2 YYEKEE (reference sequence). The CDR3 reads CASSSRLPSTDAQYF. The CDR3 nucleotides are TGTGCCAGCAGCTCTAGACTTCCTAGCACAGATGCGCAGTATTTT.

This chain connects TRBV25-1 to TRBJ1-2, with 7 bases matching TRBD1. The V segment lost 5 bases and the J segment 4 bases; nucleotides outside the gene matches: 4. This CDR3 has 13 amino acids. Germline CDR1 reads MGHDK; CDR2 reads SYGVNS. CDR3 residues: CASSIQGSYGYTF. CDR3 DNA sequence: TGTGCCAGCAGTATACAGGGGTCCTATGGCTACACCTTC.

This clonotype appeared a few times. The rearrangement joins TRBV11-2 to TRBJ2-3; the D is unclear. Germline CDR1 reads SGHAT; CDR2 reads FQNNGV. The CDR3 is 15 amino acids. Between the trimmed V and J ends, which lost 1 base and 2 bases, there was a span of 10 bases. The CDR3 DNA sequence: TGTGCCAGCAGCTTAGGGCACACTTACACAGATACGCAGTATTTT. Encoded protein: CASSLGHTYTDTQYF.

This clonotype occurred a few times. The chain has TRBV27 and TRBJ2-1; 8 positions agree with TRBD2. Germline CDR1 reads MNHEY; CDR2 reads SMNVEV (reference sequence). The CDR3 has 17 amino acids. V shed 6 bases, J shed 2 bases, and the junction held 12 bases outside the gene matches. CDR3 DNA sequence: TGTGCCAGCAGCCCCCCGGGGGGGCCTGGGGCCTACAATGAGCAGTTCTTC. It specifies CASSPPGGPGAYNEQFF.

The V call is TRBV29-1, the J call TRBJ2-5; 8 bases align to TRBD1. This CDR3 spans 13 amino acids. The germline CDR1 and CDR2 sequences are SQVTM and ANQGSEA. With 6 bases clipped from V and 1 base from J, the junction kept 4 bases outside the gene matches. The CDR3 DNA reads TGCAGCGTCAAAGGACAGGGCCAAGAGACCCAGTACTTC. Translated: CSVKGQGQETQYF.

CDR3 loop: CASRQDNNPYEQYF. CDR3 DNA sequence: TGTGCCAGCAGACAGGATAATAATCCCTACGAGCAGTACTTC. This chain uses TRBV10-3 with TRBJ2-7, with D maybe TRBD1 (6 bases). Germline lookup yields CDR1 ENHRY and CDR2 SYGVKD. The CDR3 covers 14 residues. The V end lost 10 bases, the J end lost 2 bases, and 18 bases lay between the germline ends.

This clonotype turned up a few times. The chain has TRBV5-1 and TRBJ1-1, with D possibly TRBD1 on 5 matching bases. V was pared by 4 bases and J by 1 base, with 14 bases between. The CDR3 consists of 15 residues. CDR1 and CDR2 from the germline V gene are SGHRS and YFSETQ. CDR3 protein: CASSAPPGQNTEAFF. In nucleotides, the CDR3 is TGCGCCAGCAGCGCACCGCCGGGGCAGAACACTGAAGCTTTCTTT. Full variable domain (outside the CDR3, taken from reference TRBV5-1 and TRBJ1-1): KAGVTQTPRYLIKTRGQQVTLSCSPISGHRSVSWYQQTPGQGLQFLFEYFSETQRNKGNFPGRFSGRQFSNSRSEMNVSTLELGDSALYLCASSAPPGQNTEAFFGQGTRLTVV.

The gene calls are TRBV5-1 and TRBJ2-1; 8 bases match TRBD1. Trimming removed 4 bases from V and 8 bases from J; junction bases left unmatched: 8. The CDR3 is 14 residues long. Germline assignment: CDR1 SGHRS and CDR2 YFSETQ. Written as DNA, the CDR3 is TGCGCCAGCAGCCCAACACAGGGGGAGGATGAGCAGTTCTTC. Residues: CASSPTQGEDEQFF.

There are a few counts of this clonotype. V is TRBV7-9 and J is TRBJ2-5; weak D call: TRBD2 (6 bases). The V gene lost 3 bases and the J gene lost 4 bases, with 12 bases spanning the gap. The CDR3 runs 14 residues. Germline CDR1 and CDR2: SEHNR and FQNEAQ (reference sequence). CDR3 in amino acids: CASSFGGTGETQYF. CDR3 sequence (DNA): TGTGCCAGCAGCTTCGGGGGAACAGGAGAGACCCAGTACTTC.

V and J are TRBV5-5 and TRBJ2-2, with D hard to call. The CDR3 runs to 13 residues. Trimming removed 0 bases at V and 6 bases at J, with 6 bases between. Germline loops: CDR1 SGHKS, CDR2 YYEKEE (reference sequence). The CDR3 loop reads CASSLEPPGELFF. The CDR3 region has the DNA TGTGCCAGCAGCTTGGAGCCCCCCGGGGAGCTGTTTTTT.

Only a few counts were recorded for this clonotype. V gene TRBV12-3 or TRBV12-4 combines with J gene TRBJ2-3, with 10 nucleotides matching TRBD2. This CDR3 region has 16 residues. The V segment lost 6 bases and the J segment 1 base; nucleotides outside the gene matches: 7. CDR3 sequence (DNA): TGTGCCAGCAGAGAATTCGGGACTAGCGGCACAGATACGCAGTATTTT. Residues: CASREFGTSGTDTQYF.

This clonotype was counted many times. The chain combines TRBV5-8 with TRBJ2-5; 9 bases match TRBD2. Per the germline V gene, CDR1 is SGHTS and CDR2 is YDEGEE. Trimming removed 2 bases from V and 0 bases from J; junction bases left unmatched: 2. This CDR3 region has 15 residues. The CDR3 loop is CASSLAGGYQETQYF. CDR3 DNA sequence: TGTGCCAGCAGCTTAGCGGGGGGATACCAAGAGACCCAGTACTTC.

A few counts support this clonotype. Here the CDR3 reads CAISESGGSYEQYF. CDR3 nucleotides: TGTGCCATCAGTGAGTCAGGCGGCTCCTACGAGCAGTACTTC. The V and J genes are TRBV10-3 and TRBJ2-7; D call uncertain. The V end was cut by 0 bases, the J end by 0 bases, with 6 bases between. In germline, CDR1 is ENHRY, CDR2 SYGVKD. The CDR3 covers 14 residues.